This entry concerns a single TCR beta chain. Its antigen specificity is not known. Base-call qualities are not available, and no considerably larger clone is one nucleotide away. The source of the sample is a study of blood T cell repertoires in COVID-19 (dated by TCRdb to 2020 to 2022). At the level of the whole study: Samples covering the acute and convalescent phases of COVID-19 were provided by collaborators in the United States, Italy and Spain. The material from the prospective study consisted of cDNA or gDNA derived from T cells, B-cell-depleted T cells, or PBMCs. Deeply sampled blood TCRbeta repertoires from subjects exposed to, actively infected with, or recovered from COVID-19 were included in the dataset. The repertoires were released in a freely available public database intended as a resource for research on the immune response to SARS-CoV-2. Samples were obtained from the ongoing ImmuneRACE study (first 160 participants) and from 1,200 or so subjects provided by 6 global collaborators. The sample metadata nearly always contained a de-identified subject ID, COVID-19 status, age in years and sex. HLA class I and class II types, where available, came from metadata supplied by the sample provider rather than from assay-based typing.

The germline V gene supplies CDR1 SGHTS and CDR2 YDEGEE. From cysteine to phenylalanine, the CDR3 is 14 amino acids long. Only the CDR3 DNA is retained, 42 bases long and in frame from the first base. At the junction V is shortened by 9 bases and J by 0 bases, with 13 bases in between. What the research found in general, with its limitations: Clinical and demographic metadata were provided uncurated, with the amount varying by source and participant.

The immunoSEQ Assay, a bias-controlled multiplex PCR, was used to amplify TCRbeta CDR3 regions from genomic DNA. The paper's data handling went like this. Nucleated cell counts per sample were estimated from amplification of reference gene primers within the assay. To quantify the absolute abundance of each unique TCRbeta CDR3 rearrangement, sequence reads were collapsed and filtered. For each sample, productive Simpson clonality was calculated as the square root of Simpson's diversity index across productive rearrangements. The clones in this table, taken by TCRdb from immuneACCESS, are in-frame only. Not every clone is retained; where verified, under half of the shortfall comes from an unresolved V gene, and the cause of the rest is unknown. V, J and clone size are taken as reported in that table, and D and trimming were inferred from the DNA itself. Here the sample has around 270,000 clones; around 83% occur a single time. Of the sample, about 1.5% is held by the ten largest clones.

Samples from volunteer blood donors who had recovered from COVID-19 were contributed by a second Seattle source. Each collaborating institution followed its own protocols to collect whole blood in K2EDTA tubes. For TCRbeta analysis, collaborator samples were shipped as frozen whole blood, as isolated PBMCs, or as DNA extracted from either sample type. The sequence links TRBV5-8 to TRBJ1-3; TRBD1 could be the D gene, as 5 bases match. The receptor's source is a woman aged 35 to 49 who had recovered from COVID-19. Input material: peripheral blood. CDR3 protein: CAMATGVSGNTIYF. The nucleotide sequence reads as follows: TGTGCCATGGCTACAGGAGTCTCTGGAAACACCATATATTTT.